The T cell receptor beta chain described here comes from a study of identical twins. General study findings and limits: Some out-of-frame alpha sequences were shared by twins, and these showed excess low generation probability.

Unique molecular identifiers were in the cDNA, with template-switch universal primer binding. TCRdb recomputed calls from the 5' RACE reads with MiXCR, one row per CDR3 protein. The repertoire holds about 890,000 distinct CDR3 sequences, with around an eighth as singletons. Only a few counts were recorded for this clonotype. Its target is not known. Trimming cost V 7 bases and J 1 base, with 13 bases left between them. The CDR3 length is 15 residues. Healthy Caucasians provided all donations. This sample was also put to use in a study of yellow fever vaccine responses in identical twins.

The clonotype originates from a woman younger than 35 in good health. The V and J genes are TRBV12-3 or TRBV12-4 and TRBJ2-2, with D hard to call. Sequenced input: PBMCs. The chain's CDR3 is CASTPPGWNTGELFF. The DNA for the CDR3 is TGTGCCAGCACCCCGCCCGGGTGGAACACCGGGGAGCTGTTTTTT.